The 29 T cell receptor beta chains given below trace back to one sample, sequenced in a study of T cell responses to AZD1222 COVID-19 vaccine. Profiled with immunoSEQ multiplex PCR; TCRdb holds only in-frame clones, not every one. Of 93,000 or so clones in the sample, less than 95% are singletons; the top ten hold around 4.8%. The specimen comprised peripheral blood, sampled on day 0 of AZD1222 vaccination. These receptors were collected from an adult in good health.

This chain links TRBV7-9 with TRBJ1-1, with D maybe TRBD1 (6 bases). The length of the CDR3 is 17 residues. The V gene's germline CDR1 is SEHNR and CDR2 FQNEAQ (reference sequence). Trimming pared 5 bases from V and 0 bases from J, leaving 19 bases between. This CDR3 is CASSRPGQGSMNTEAFF. The CDR3 DNA reads as TGTGCCAGCAGCAGACCGGGACAAGGGTCAATGAACACTGAAGCTTTCTTT.

The CDR3: CASSLTGAAPSPLHF. The CDR3 DNA is TGTGCCAGCTCCCTCACGGGGGCTGCCCCTTCACCCCTCCACTTT. This chain joins TRBV7-9 and TRBJ1-6; D is possibly TRBD1 (6 bases). The CDR3 spans 15 residues. V lost 8 bases and J lost 9, with 20 bases in between. Germline V CDR1 and CDR2: SEHNR, FQNEAQ (reference sequence). Full variable domain (remainder filled in from reference TRBV7-9 and TRBJ1-6): DTGVSQNPRHKITKRGQNVTFRCDPISEHNRLYWYRQTLGQGPEFLTYFQNEAQLEKSRLLSDRFSAERPKGSFSTLEIQRTEQGDSAMYLCASSLTGAAPSPLHFGNGTRLTVT.

As concerns this clone: One junction end disagrees with the germline gene, perhaps due to a read error. This chain connects TRBV30 to TRBJ2-7, with 7 bases aligning to TRBD1. CDR1 and CDR2 (germline): GTSNPN, SVGIG (reference sequence). The CDR3 is made up of 12 amino acids. This chain's CDR3 is CAWTAGGYEQYF. Here the CDR3 DNA reads TGTGCGTGGACTGCAGGGGGCTACGAGCAGTACTTC. Looking up the rest from reference TRBV30 and TRBJ2-7 gives the full variable domain: SQTIHQWPATLVQPVGSPLSLECTVEGTSNPNLYWYRQAAGRGLQLLFYSVGIGQISSEVPQNLSASRPQDRQFILSSKKLLLSDSGFYLCAWTAGGYEQYFGPGTRLTVT.

The V gene is TRBV4-1, the J gene TRBJ1-1; D might be TRBD1 (5 bases). Germline values: CDR1 MGHRA, CDR2 YSYEKL. With 0 bases removed from V and 0 bases from J, the gap between germline ends came to 14 bases. CDR3 length equals 17 residues. Written as DNA, the CDR3 is TGCGCCAGCAGCCAAGAGGCCGGACGGGGGGTGAACACTGAAGCTTTCTTT. This codes for CASSQEAGRGVNTEAFF.

This chain uses TRBV29-1 with TRBJ1-2; D ambiguous. From germline, CDR1 is SQVTM and CDR2 ANQGSEA. Trimming removed 0 bases at V and 2 bases at J, with 10 bases between. The CDR3 spans 14 residues. Here the CDR3 reads CSVEDNPTNYGYTF. The CDR3 DNA reads as TGCAGCGTTGAAGATAACCCCACGAACTATGGCTACACCTTC.

The chain carries TRBV5-1 and TRBJ2-3, with a possible D match to TRBD1 (5 bases). The V end was cut by 0 bases, the J end by 2 bases, with 10 bases between. Germline V lookup: CDR1 SGHRS, CDR2 YFSETQ. The CDR3 covers 15 residues. The CDR3 nucleotides read TGCGCCAGCAGCTTGGCTGACAGCCTCACAGATACGCAGTATTTT. Its translation: CASSLADSLTDTQYF. Full variable domain (outside the CDR3, taken from reference TRBV5-1 and TRBJ2-3): KAGVTQTPRYLIKTRGQQVTLSCSPISGHRSVSWYQQTPGQGLQFLFEYFSETQRNKGNFPGRFSGRQFSNSRSEMNVSTLELGDSALYLCASSLADSLTDTQYFGPGTRLTVL.

V usage is TRBV5-1 and J usage is TRBJ2-2; D not resolved. V was shortened by 2 bases and J by 3 bases, with 11 bases between the two germline ends. The CDR3 totals 15 residues. The germline gives CDR1 SGHRS, CDR2 YFSETQ. The CDR3 is CASSLNVAYTGELFF. The CDR3 nucleotides read TGCGCCAGCAGCTTAAATGTAGCTTACACCGGGGAGCTGTTTTTT.

The J gene is TRBJ1-2, the V gene TRBV11-2; D is perhaps TRBD1 (6 bases). Germline lookup yields CDR1 SGHAT and CDR2 FQNNGV. The length of the CDR3 is 17 residues. Trimming left V 0 bases short and J 5 bases short, with 19 bases between. The CDR3, as DNA: TGTGCCAGCAGCTTAGATCTAAGTGAAGTGACAGGATATGGCTACACCTTC. Translating it yields CASSLDLSEVTGYGYTF.

The chain has TRBV5-1 and TRBJ2-2; 8 nucleotides line up with TRBD1. The V segment lost 4 bases and the J segment 6 bases; nucleotides outside the gene matches: 5. The germline V gene encodes CDR1 SGHRS and CDR2 YFSETQ. This CDR3 is 14 amino acids long. The CDR3: CASSRDRSAGELFF. Written as DNA, the CDR3 is TGCGCCAGCAGCCGGGACAGGTCCGCCGGGGAGCTGTTTTTT.

This chain joins TRBV9 and TRBJ2-7, with D uncertain. The CDR3 extends over 13 amino acids. Trimming removed 0 bases at V and 7 bases at J, with 11 bases between. Looked up from germline, CDR1 is SGDLS and CDR2 is YYNGEE. CDR3 bases: TGTGCCAGCAGCGTAGTATCGGATGGGGAGCAGTACTTC. Amino acid sequence: CASSVVSDGEQYF.

This clone has a single count. The chain uses TRBV19 and TRBJ2-1, with D perhaps TRBD2 (5 bases). V was pared by 9 bases and J by 3 bases, with 9 bases between. This CDR3 spans 12 amino acids. Germline V gene data show CDR1 as LNHDA and CDR2 as SQIVND (reference sequence). CDR3 coding DNA: TGTGCCAGCAGCCGGGACTACAATGAGCAGTTCTTC. Amino acid sequence: CASSRDYNEQFF.

This sequence joins TRBV2 and TRBJ2-7, with unresolved D. Germline V CDR1 and CDR2: SNHLY, FYNNEI. Between the trimmed V and J ends, which lost 0 bases and 3 bases, there was a span of 12 bases. This CDR3 is built from 15 residues. CDR3 in amino acids: CASSEATPGLYEQYF. CDR3 nucleotides: TGTGCCAGCAGTGAAGCGACCCCGGGCCTCTACGAGCAGTACTTC.

The chain recombines TRBV7-2 with TRBJ1-3, with unresolved D. V lost 8 bases and J 3 bases, leaving 8 bases between the germline ends. Germline CDR1 reads SGHTA; CDR2 reads FQGNSA. The CDR3 extends over 12 amino acids. CDR3 nucleotides: TGTGCCAGCTCCGACTTTGGAAACACCATATATTTT. Residues: CASSDFGNTIYF.

This clone has just one count. The rearrangement uses TRBV30 and TRBJ1-6; D is undetermined. CDR1 and CDR2 from the germline V gene are GTSNPN and SVGIG (reference sequence). The CDR3 extends over 14 amino acids. V lost 3 bases, J lost 5 bases, and 11 bases lay in between. The CDR3 loop reads CAWRQKNNNSPLHF. CDR3 sequence (DNA): TGTGCCTGGAGACAGAAGAATAATAATTCACCCCTCCACTTT.

The gene calls are TRBV25-1 and TRBJ2-5; D gene uncertain. The CDR3 totals 14 residues. V lost 1 base and J 8 bases, leaving 14 bases between the germline ends. Germline V gene sequence: CDR1 MGHDK, CDR2 SYGVNS. The CDR3 DNA follows: TGTGCCAGCAGTGAATCAGGATCACGGTCTACCCAGTACTTC. Protein sequence: CASSESGSRSTQYF.

V gene TRBV7-6 combines with J gene TRBJ1-5, with D uncertain. V was shortened by 5 bases and J by 4 bases, with 9 bases between the two germline ends. Germline CDR1 is SGHVS and CDR2 is FNYEAQ. The CDR3 has 13 amino acids. This CDR3 reads CASSPQANQPQHF. The DNA for the CDR3 is TGTGCCAGCAGCCCCCAGGCAAATCAGCCCCAGCATTTT.

The genes are TRBV10-3 and TRBJ1-6; D gene ambiguous. V was cut by 0 bases and J by 8 bases, with 5 bases left in between. The V gene's germline CDR1 is ENHRY and CDR2 SYGVKD. The CDR3 length is 13 residues. CDR3 coding DNA: TGTGCCATCAGTGAGTCCTGGGATTCACCCCTCCACTTT. Its protein is CAISESWDSPLHF.

V and J are TRBV5-1 and TRBJ1-3; tentative D call: TRBD1 (5 bases). The CDR3 contains 14 residues. V was shortened by 4 bases and J by 7 bases, with 15 bases between the two germline ends. The germline V gene encodes CDR1 SGHRS and CDR2 YFSETQ. CDR3 DNA sequence: TGCGCCAGCAGCGAGGGGACCTCGGGGAACACCATATATTTT. It encodes CASSEGTSGNTIYF.

The DNA for the CDR3 is TGTGCCAGCAGCTTGGGAGGGACCATATATTTT. The encoded protein is CASSLGGTIYF. The chain has TRBV5-8 and TRBJ1-3, with D hard to call. This CDR3 has 11 amino acids. Trimming removed 0 bases from V and 10 bases from J, with 5 bases in between. Per germline, CDR1 SGHTS and CDR2 YDEGEE.

This rearrangement joins TRBV6-6 to TRBJ1-5, with 7 bases lining up with TRBD1. V was pared by 6 bases and J by 6 bases, with 5 bases of the junction left unmatched. Germline loops: CDR1 MNHNY, CDR2 SVGAGI (reference sequence). The length of the CDR3 is 13 residues. The CDR3 coding sequence is TGTGCCAGCAGCGCAGGGGGGGTTCAGCCCCAGCATTTT. Translation: CASSAGGVQPQHF.

This chain links TRBV12-5 with TRBJ2-7, with 9 nucleotides matching TRBD1. This CDR3 region has 18 residues. The J segment lost 4 bases and the V segment lost 5 bases, leaving 18 bases of the junction unmatched. Germline V lookup: CDR1 LGHNT, CDR2 FRNRAP. The CDR3 DNA sequence: TGTGCTAGTGGTCCGATAACCGGGCCCGGGACAGGGACGTACGAGCAGTACTTC. Its translation is CASGPITGPGTGTYEQYF.

V usage is TRBV9 and J usage is TRBJ2-1; D may be TRBD2 (6 bases). Germline assignment: CDR1 SGDLS and CDR2 YYNGEE. The CDR3 spans 14 residues. Trimming cost V 3 bases and J 4 bases, with 11 bases left between them. The CDR3 is CASSGGDGYNEQFF. As DNA, the CDR3 is TGTGCCAGCAGCGGGGGGGACGGTTACAATGAGCAGTTCTTC.

CDR3 sequence reads: CASSRADRTLEKLFF. The CDR3 DNA follows: TGTGCCAGTAGTAGGGCCGACAGGACCCTCGAAAAACTGTTTTTT. V is TRBV19 and J is TRBJ1-4; a weak D match, TRBD1 (6 bases). The germline CDR1 and CDR2 sequences are LNHDA and SQIVND (reference sequence). This CDR3 is built from 15 residues. The V end was cut by 4 bases, the J end by 8 bases, with 17 bases between.

The gene calls are TRBV30 and TRBJ2-5; D might be TRBD2 (5 bases). Germline CDR1 GTSNPN, CDR2 SVGIG (reference sequence). V lost 1 base and J 2 bases, leaving 5 bases between the germline ends. CDR3 length: 12 residues. The CDR3 coding sequence is TGTGCCTGGAGTGCGGGGCAAGAGACCCAGTACTTC. Its protein product is CAWSAGQETQYF.

The chain is built from TRBV2 and TRBJ2-3, with a tentative D call TRBD2 (6 bases). V shed 6 bases and J shed 5 bases, with 12 bases lying between them. CDR1 and CDR2 (germline): SNHLY, FYNNEI. The CDR3 consists of 13 residues. The CDR3 DNA reads as TGTGCCAGCAGAAAGGACTACGAAGATACGCAGTATTTT. Residues: CASRKDYEDTQYF.

The V call is TRBV10-3, the J call TRBJ1-2, with D possibly matching TRBD1 (5 bases). V shed 2 bases and J shed 4 bases, with 14 bases lying between them. The CDR3 has 15 residues. Germline-derived CDR1 and CDR2 are ENHRY and SYGVKD. The CDR3 DNA is TGTGCCATCAGTGAGAGGGCCCTTAGGGGCTATGGCTACACCTTC. Protein product: CAISERALRGYGYTF.

The chain has TRBV4-1 and TRBJ1-1; a weak D match, TRBD1 (5 bases). CDR1 MGHRA and CDR2 YSYEKL come from the germline V gene. Between the trimmed V and J ends, which lost 0 bases and 10 bases, there was a span of 12 bases. This CDR3 comprises 13 residues. The CDR3 here is CASSQEWGRGAFF. CDR3 DNA: TGCGCCAGCAGCCAAGAGTGGGGAAGGGGAGCTTTCTTT.

The chain combines TRBV9 with TRBJ1-6, with D unresolved. The CDR3 loop spans 14 amino acids. Germline V lookup: CDR1 SGDLS, CDR2 YYNGEE. Trimming took off 0 bases at V and 9 bases at J, with 10 bases between the two ends. The CDR3 is CASSVGPGFSPLHF. CDR3 sequence (DNA): TGTGCCAGCAGCGTAGGTCCGGGGTTTTCACCCCTCCACTTT.

The gene calls are TRBV2 and TRBJ1-1; 7 bases fit TRBD1. The CDR3 covers 14 residues. Per the germline V gene, CDR1 is SNHLY and CDR2 is FYNNEI. J was trimmed by 1 base and V by 3 bases; bases with no gene match: 2. Here the CDR3 reads CASSEYRGNTEAFF. CDR3 in DNA: TGTGCCAGCAGTGAGTACAGGGGGAACACTGAAGCTTTCTTT. Drawing the rest from reference TRBV2 and TRBJ1-1, the complete variable domain is EPEVTQTPSHQVTQMGQEVILRCVPISNHLYFYWYRQILGQKVEFLVSFYNNEISEKSEIFDDQFSVERPDGSNFTLKIRSTKLEDSAMYFCASSEYRGNTEAFFGQGTRLTVV.